This T cell receptor beta chain emerged from a study of T cell changes during pregnancy in multiple sclerosis. Method: immunoSEQ multiplex PCR; TCRdb's copy keeps in-frame clones and lacks some. The sample lists about 40,000 clones, about 90% occurring once. The CDR3 consists of 14 residues. V was pared by 3 bases and J by 6 bases, with 7 bases of the junction left unmatched. Germline V gene sequence: CDR1 SGHVS, CDR2 FQNEAQ. This receptor was obtained from a female donor with multiple sclerosis, enrolled in a pregnancy study. Sequenced material: CD4+ T cells from peripheral blood mononuclear cells, taken after pregnancy. The chain links TRBV7-8 to TRBJ2-7, with TRBD1 matching 8 bases. The DNA for the CDR3 is TGTGCCAGCAGCTTTCTGGACAGGGCCACCGAGCAGTACTTC. Protein product: CASSFLDRATEQYF.